This is a list of T cell receptor beta chains from one sample in a study of blood T cells in healthy people across ages. TCRdb used MiXCR to reprocess the 5' RACE reads, holding one entry per CDR3 protein. Counted here are more than 1,000,000 distinct CDR3 sequences, roughly a quarter occurring once; the ten biggest clones make up 0.65% to 0.95%. The sample also formed part of further work on T cells of mothers and their children.

Material for sequencing was blood. All receptors come from a girl aged 2 to 10 in good health. The CDR3 runs from the conserved cysteine through the conserved F or W. A D gene is named only where the DNA matches it firmly. A clone size is listed for some rows: how often the clone was seen (once, few, many), or a class if it is expanded.

CDR3: CASSQGQAGAETQYF
DNA: TGTGCCAGCAGCCAAGGACAGGCGGGGGCAGAGACCCAGTACTTC
V: TRBV3-1
J: TRBJ2-5
size: -
D: -

CDR3: CASSVGGTGIYEQYF
DNA: TGTGCCAGCAGCGTAGGAGGAACAGGGATATACGAGCAGTACTTC
V: TRBV9
J: TRBJ2-7
size: many
D: -

CDR3: CASRDRGENEQYF
DNA: TGTGCCTCGCGGGACAGGGGCGAGAACGAGCAGTACTTC
V: TRBV15
J: TRBJ2-7
size: -
D: TRBD1

CDR3: CASSLSVGREAFF
DNA: TGTGCCAGCAGCTTAAGTGTCGGGCGGGAAGCTTTCTTT
V: TRBV7-6
J: TRBJ1-1
size: -
D: -

CDR3: CASSRLPGQEPYYGYTF
DNA: TGTGCCAGCAGCCGACTTCCGGGACAGGAACCTTACTATGGCTACACCTTC
V: TRBV7-9
J: TRBJ1-2
size: few
D: TRBD1

CDR3: CASSQTGQWTF
DNA: TGTGCCAGCAGTCAAACAGGGCAGTGGACCTTC
V: TRBV4-2
J: TRBJ1-2
size: -
D: -

CDR3: CAISPSWDTQYF
DNA: TGTGCCATCTCGCCTAGCTGGGATACGCAGTATTTT
V: TRBV10-3
J: TRBJ2-3
size: -
D: -

CDR3: CASSILRGQEETQYF
DNA: TGTGCCAGCAGCATATTGAGGGGGCAGGAAGAGACCCAGTACTTC
V: TRBV7-8
J: TRBJ2-5
size: -
D: TRBD1

CDR3: CASSETAKEELFF
DNA: TGTGCCAGCAGTGAGACGGCCAAGGAGGAGCTGTTTTTT
V: TRBV12-3/TRBV12-4
J: TRBJ2-2
size: -
D: -

CDR3: CSAYDGLYEQYF
DNA: TGCAGTGCTTACGACGGGCTTTACGAGCAGTACTTC
V: TRBV20-1
J: TRBJ2-7
size: -
D: -

CDR3: CASEGDSTDTQYF
DNA: TGTGCTAGTGAAGGGGACAGCACAGATACGCAGTATTTT
V: TRBV12-5
J: TRBJ2-3
size: -
D: -

CDR3: CSARDGTSETYEQYF
DNA: TGCAGTGCTAGGGACGGGACTAGCGAGACCTACGAGCAGTACTTC
V: TRBV20-1
J: TRBJ2-7
size: few
D: TRBD2

CDR3: CASSLALSEGLFF
DNA: TGCGCCAGCAGCTTGGCCTTGTCAGAGGGGCTGTTTTTT
V: TRBV5-1
J: TRBJ2-2
size: -
D: -

CDR3: CASTLLAPYSDTQYF
DNA: TGTGCCAGCACCCTACTAGCTCCTTACTCAGATACGCAGTATTTT
V: TRBV5-5
J: TRBJ2-3
size: few
D: -

CDR3: CSVAWDNTEAFF
DNA: TGCAGCGTTGCCTGGGACAACACTGAAGCTTTCTTT
V: TRBV29-1
J: TRBJ1-1
size: few
D: -

CDR3: CASSNSSSSYSNQRQHF
DNA: TGTGCCAGCAGCAACTCCTCTAGCTCATATAGCAATCAGCGCCAGCATTTT
V: TRBV3-1
J: TRBJ1-5
size: once
D: -

CDR3: CASSQDRGLSGAPYNEQFF
DNA: TGCGCCAGCAGCCAAGATCGGGGACTTAGCGGGGCTCCCTACAATGAGCAGTTCTTC
V: TRBV4-1
J: TRBJ2-1
size: few
D: TRBD2

CDR3: CASRALAGGTDTQYF
DNA: TGTGCCAGCAGAGCACTAGCGGGGGGCACAGATACGCAGTATTTT
V: TRBV2
J: TRBJ2-3
size: -
D: TRBD2

CDR3: CASSSASRKGNEQFF
DNA: TGCGCCAGCAGTTCAGCGTCGAGGAAGGGGAATGAGCAGTTCTTC
V: TRBV5-1
J: TRBJ2-1
size: few
D: -

CDR3: CTSSIFSANTGELFF
DNA: TGTACCAGTAGTATTTTCAGCGCGAACACCGGGGAGCTGTTTTTT
V: TRBV19
J: TRBJ2-2
size: few
D: -

CDR3: CSARGGSTGTDTQYF
DNA: TGCAGTGCTAGAGGCGGTAGTACAGGGACGGATACGCAGTATTTT
V: TRBV20-1
J: TRBJ2-3
size: few
D: -

CDR3: CASSQDASRRGEEKLFF
DNA: TGTGCCAGCAGCCAAGACGCTAGTAGACGAGGGGAAGAAAAACTGTTTTTT
V: TRBV4-2
J: TRBJ1-4
size: many
D: -

CDR3: CASSLRWATDEQYF
DNA: TGTGCCAGCAGCTTGAGATGGGCTACGGACGAGCAGTACTTC
V: TRBV7-9
J: TRBJ2-7
size: -
D: -

CDR3: CASTQSGDITNTEAFF
DNA: TGTGCCAGTACCCAATCCGGAGACATTACGAACACTGAAGCTTTCTTT
V: TRBV19
J: TRBJ1-1
size: -
D: -

CDR3: CSARAFRIQETQYF
DNA: TGCAGTGCTAGAGCTTTCCGAATTCAAGAGACCCAGTACTTC
V: TRBV20-1
J: TRBJ2-5
size: -
D: -

CDR3: CASGLPEGGPYGYTF
DNA: TGTGCTAGTGGTTTACCTGAGGGGGGCCCCTATGGCTACACCTTC
V: TRBV12-5
J: TRBJ1-2
size: -
D: -

CDR3: CASSGWKDTETQYF
DNA: TGTGCCAGCAGTGGGTGGAAGGACACCGAGACCCAGTACTTC
V: TRBV12-3/TRBV12-4
J: TRBJ2-5
size: few
D: -

CDR3: CATKTGAYEQYF
DNA: TGTGCCACCAAAACAGGGGCCTACGAGCAGTACTTC
V: TRBV28
J: TRBJ2-7
size: -
D: TRBD1

CDR3: CASSPLASGSETQYF
DNA: TGTGCCAGCAGCCCCTTGGCTAGCGGGAGTGAGACCCAGTACTTC
V: TRBV12-3/TRBV12-4
J: TRBJ2-5
size: -
D: TRBD2

CDR3: CAISEVDRRTYNEQFF
DNA: TGTGCCATCAGTGAGGTCGATCGGCGCACCTACAATGAGCAGTTCTTC
V: TRBV10-3
J: TRBJ2-1
size: -
D: -

CDR3: CASSPTTLEGEQFF
DNA: TGTGCCAGCTCACCCACGACACTTGAGGGTGAGCAGTTCTTC
V: TRBV18
J: TRBJ2-1
size: -
D: -

CDR3: CAISESMASGGQYNEQFF
DNA: TGTGCCATCAGTGAGTCGATGGCTAGCGGGGGCCAATACAATGAGCAGTTCTTC
V: TRBV10-3
J: TRBJ2-1
size: few
D: TRBD2

CDR3: CTSSEGLAGGPPSYNEQFF
DNA: TGTACCAGCAGCGAGGGGCTAGCGGGAGGGCCTCCAAGCTACAATGAGCAGTTCTTC
V: TRBV3-1
J: TRBJ2-1
size: -
D: TRBD2

CDR3: CASSHHRMNEQYF
DNA: TGTGCCAGCAGTCACCACAGGATGAACGAGCAGTACTTC
V: TRBV12-3/TRBV12-4
J: TRBJ2-7
size: -
D: -

CDR3: CASSFDPGSYEQYF
DNA: TGTGCCAGCAGCTTCGACCCGGGATCCTACGAGCAGTACTTC
V: TRBV5-5
J: TRBJ2-7
size: few
D: -

CDR3: CASSVGPASNEQFF
DNA: TGTGCCAGTAGTGTGGGACCTGCGAGCAATGAGCAGTTCTTC
V: TRBV19
J: TRBJ2-1
size: -
D: -

CDR3: CASSWGTSYEQYF
DNA: TGTGCCAGCAGCTGGGGTACATCCTACGAGCAGTACTTC
V: TRBV5-6
J: TRBJ2-7
size: many
D: -

CDR3: CSARGATLNTEAFF
DNA: TGCAGTGCACGGGGGGCGACGTTGAACACTGAAGCTTTCTTT
V: TRBV20-1
J: TRBJ1-1
size: -
D: -

CDR3: CASSVELAGDLQETQYF
DNA: TGTGCCAGCAGCGTGGAACTAGCGGGGGATCTTCAAGAGACCCAGTACTTC
V: TRBV11-3
J: TRBJ2-5
size: few
D: TRBD2

CDR3: CASSLAGKGLRETQYF
DNA: TGCGCCAGCAGCTTGGCAGGGAAGGGCCTTCGAGAGACCCAGTACTTC
V: TRBV5-1
J: TRBJ2-5
size: -
D: -

CDR3: CASSQDRSRYNEQFF
DNA: TGCGCCAGCAGCCAAGATCGATCGCGATACAATGAGCAGTTCTTC
V: TRBV4-3
J: TRBJ2-1
size: few
D: -

CDR3: CASSLSRQYTIYF
DNA: TGTGCCAGCAGTTTATCCCGGCAGTATACCATATATTTT
V: TRBV27
J: TRBJ1-3
size: -
D: -

CDR3: CAISDGLSSGNTIYF
DNA: TGTGCCATCAGTGATGGTTTAAGCTCTGGAAACACCATATATTTT
V: TRBV10-3
J: TRBJ1-3
size: -
D: -

CDR3: CSVEEGTSAYQETHYF
DNA: TGCAGCGTTGAAGAGGGGACTAGCGCGTACCAAGAGACCCACTACTTC
V: TRBV29-1
J: TRBJ2-5
size: few
D: TRBD2

CDR3: CASSFQGLRQETQYF
DNA: TGCGCCAGCAGCTTTCAAGGTCTGCGTCAAGAGACCCAGTACTTC
V: TRBV5-1
J: TRBJ2-5
size: few
D: -

CDR3: CSALSYRSSYNEQFF
DNA: TGCAGTGCTCTATCGTACAGGAGCTCCTACAATGAGCAGTTCTTC
V: TRBV20-1
J: TRBJ2-1
size: few
D: -

CDR3: CASSQDPGTINNEQFF
DNA: TGCGCCAGCAGCCAAGACCCCGGGACTATCAACAATGAGCAGTTCTTC
V: TRBV4-1
J: TRBJ2-1
size: -
D: TRBD2

CDR3: CASSPPGRIYEQYF
DNA: TGTGCCAGCAGCCCTCCGGGACGGATCTACGAGCAGTACTTC
V: TRBV7-9
J: TRBJ2-7
size: few
D: -

CDR3: CASTLSWGSQYF
DNA: TGTGCCAGCACCTTGAGTTGGGGGTCGCAGTATTTT
V: TRBV12-3/TRBV12-4
J: TRBJ2-3
size: few
D: -

CDR3: CASSLESGIYEQYF
DNA: TGCGCCAGCAGCTTGGAGTCGGGGATCTACGAGCAGTACTTC
V: TRBV5-1
J: TRBJ2-7
size: few
D: -

CDR3: CASSYVLAGKFSETQYF
DNA: TGTGCCAGCAGTTACGTTCTGGCAGGGAAGTTTTCGGAGACCCAGTACTTC
V: TRBV6-5
J: TRBJ2-5
size: -
D: -

CDR3: CSAAANTGELFF
DNA: TGCAGTGCGGCCGCGAACACCGGGGAGCTGTTTTTT
V: TRBV20-1
J: TRBJ2-2
size: -
D: -

CDR3: CASSAQDREAFF
DNA: TGCGCCAGCAGCGCACAAGACCGTGAAGCTTTCTTT
V: TRBV4-1
J: TRBJ1-1
size: -
D: -

CDR3: CSAPGADEKLFF
DNA: TGCAGTGCCCCGGGGGCTGATGAAAAACTGTTTTTT
V: TRBV20-1
J: TRBJ1-4
size: once
D: -

CDR3: CASSRGVDTQYF
DNA: TGTGCCAGCAGTCGAGGGGTAGATACGCAGTATTTT
V: TRBV5-6
J: TRBJ2-3
size: few
D: -

CDR3: CASSEAGGLTEAFF
DNA: TGTGCCAGCAGTGAAGCGGGGGGACTGACTGAAGCTTTCTTT
V: TRBV2
J: TRBJ1-1
size: few
D: -

CDR3: CASIVTRDTEAFF
DNA: TGTGCCAGCATCGTAACAAGGGACACTGAAGCTTTCTTT
V: TRBV28
J: TRBJ1-1
size: few
D: -

CDR3: CSVVGGTNEQFF
DNA: TGCAGCGTTGTAGGGGGAACCAATGAGCAGTTCTTC
V: TRBV29-1
J: TRBJ2-1
size: -
D: -

CDR3: CASSLGELSGNTIYF
DNA: TGCGCCAGCAGCTTGGGGGAATTATCCGGAAACACCATATATTTT
V: TRBV5-1
J: TRBJ1-3
size: few
D: -